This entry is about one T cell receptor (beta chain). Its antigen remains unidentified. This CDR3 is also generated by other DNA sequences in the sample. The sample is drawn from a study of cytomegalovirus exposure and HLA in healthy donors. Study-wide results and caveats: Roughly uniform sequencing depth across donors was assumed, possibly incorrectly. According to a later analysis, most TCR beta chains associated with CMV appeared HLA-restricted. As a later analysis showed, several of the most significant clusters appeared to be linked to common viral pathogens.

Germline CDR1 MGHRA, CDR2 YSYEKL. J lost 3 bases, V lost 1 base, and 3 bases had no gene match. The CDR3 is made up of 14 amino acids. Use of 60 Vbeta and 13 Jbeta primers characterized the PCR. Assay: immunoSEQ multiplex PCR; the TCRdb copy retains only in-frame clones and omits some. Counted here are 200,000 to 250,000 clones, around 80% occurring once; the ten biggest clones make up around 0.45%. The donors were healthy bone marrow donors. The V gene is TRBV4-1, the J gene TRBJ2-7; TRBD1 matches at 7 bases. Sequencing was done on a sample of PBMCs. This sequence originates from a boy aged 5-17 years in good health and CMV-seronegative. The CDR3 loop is CASSQGQGIYEQYF. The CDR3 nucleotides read TGCGCCAGCAGCCAAGGACAGGGAATCTACGAGCAGTACTTC.